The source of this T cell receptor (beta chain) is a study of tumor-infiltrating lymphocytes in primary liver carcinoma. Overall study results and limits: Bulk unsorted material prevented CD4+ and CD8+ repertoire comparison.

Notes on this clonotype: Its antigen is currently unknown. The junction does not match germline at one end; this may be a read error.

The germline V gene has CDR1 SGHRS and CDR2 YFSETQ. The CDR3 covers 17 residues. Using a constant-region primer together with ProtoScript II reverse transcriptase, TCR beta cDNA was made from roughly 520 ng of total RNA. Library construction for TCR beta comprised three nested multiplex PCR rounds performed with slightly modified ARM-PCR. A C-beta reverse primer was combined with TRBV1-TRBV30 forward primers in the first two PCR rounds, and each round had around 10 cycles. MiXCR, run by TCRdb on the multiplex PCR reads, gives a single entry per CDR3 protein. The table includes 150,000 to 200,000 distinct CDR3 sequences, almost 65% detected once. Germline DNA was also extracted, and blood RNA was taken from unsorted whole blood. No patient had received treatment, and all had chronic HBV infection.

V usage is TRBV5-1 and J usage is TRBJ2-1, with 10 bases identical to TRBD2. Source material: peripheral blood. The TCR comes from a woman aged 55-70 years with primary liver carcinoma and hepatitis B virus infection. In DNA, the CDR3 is TGTGCCAGCAGCCCTGGACCAGCGGGAGGGATAACGAATGAGCAGTTCTTC. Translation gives CASSPGPAGGITNEQFF.